The present T cell receptor (beta chain) was sequenced within a study of T-cell reconstitution after alpha-beta-depleted transplantation in children. This clonotype was counted a few times. As yet, its antigen is unknown. Broader study findings: Among T cells one year after transplant, newly produced cells accounted for most counts and diversity.

The CDR3 runs to 14 residues. Germline CDR1 is SEHNR and CDR2 is FQNEAQ (reference sequence). The V segment lost 1 base and the J segment 14 bases; nucleotides outside the gene matches: 10. Library preparation (for TCRbeta) was performed with unique molecular identifiers. TCRdb re-called the PCR reads through MiXCR, storing one row per CDR3 protein. Counted here are about 900,000 distinct CDR3 sequences, roughly 29% occurring once; the ten biggest clones make up under 30%. The origin of this receptor is a boy under two years old who had a stem cell transplant for SCID, so the T cells may come from the graft donor. The rearrangement uses TRBV7-9 and TRBJ2-1; 8 positions match TRBD2. Sequencing was performed on PBMCs, mostly from graft donor cells, taken 360 days after TCRalphabeta/CD19-depleted stem cell transplant. CDR3 in amino acids: CASSLGGGPPGKFF. CDR3 DNA sequence: TGTGCCAGCAGCTTAGGCGGGGGGCCCCCAGGGAAGTTCTTC. Using reference TRBV7-9 and TRBJ2-1 for the parts outside the CDR3, the full variable domain is DTGVSQNPRHKITKRGQNVTFRCDPISEHNRLYWYRQTLGQGPEFLTYFQNEAQLEKSRLLSDRFSAERPKGSFSTLEIQRTEQGDSAMYLCASSLGGGPPGKFFGPGTRLTVL.